There are a few counts of the clone carrying this TCR beta chain. What it binds is unknown. Germline V gene sequence: CDR1 MNHNS, CDR2 SASEGT. The CDR3 runs 13 residues. Each CDR3 protein is one row after TCRdb ran MiXCR on the 5' RACE reads. The sample yields approximately 600,000 distinct CDR3 sequences, about 12% seen once. The sample comes from a study of T cells after yellow fever vaccination. Regarding the study as a whole: A weaker but faster secondary response was observed, peaking on day 5 versus 15.

The specimen comprised PBMCs, sampled on the day of the yellow fever booster vaccination. The V and J genes are TRBV6-1 and TRBJ2-1; 9 nucleotides line up with TRBD2. This TCR was sampled from a man aged 25 to 40 who received the YFV17D yellow fever vaccine. This chain's CDR3 is CATHRTSVNEQFF. In DNA, the CDR3 is TGTGCGACCCACCGGACTAGCGTCAATGAGCAGTTCTTC.